The present TCR beta chain was sequenced within a study of response to subunit inactivated influenza vaccine. Each CDR3 protein gets one entry after TCRdb re-called the RT-PCR reads with MiXCR. The sample lists some 600,000 distinct CDR3 sequences, less than 15% occurring once. Concerning this clonotype itself: The antigen is undetermined.

Whole-study results and caveats: Researchers suggested that each seasonal influenza vaccination recruits few new T cells.

The CDR3 covers 13 residues. V gave up 10 bases and J gave up 3 bases; unmatched junction bases: 2. Germline V gene sequence: CDR1 ENHRY, CDR2 SYGVKD. This chain connects TRBV10-3 to TRBJ2-3; TRBD2 matches at 12 bases. The sequence was obtained from a man aged 45-65 years who received an inactivated influenza vaccine. Sequencing was performed on PBMCs from blood, taken around two weeks before vaccination. CDR3 amino acids: CATGLAGTDTQYF. Here the CDR3 DNA reads TGTGCCACCGGACTAGCGGGGACAGATACGCAGTATTTT.